These 10 T cell receptor beta chains share one sample of origin, sequenced in a study of identical twins. TCRdb redid the calling of the 5' RACE reads with MiXCR, one entry per CDR3 protein. The sample lists fewer than 500,000 distinct CDR3 sequences, roughly a quarter occurring once. The same data also went into a second study, on T cells expressing NK-cell markers.

Source material: CD4+ T cells sorted from blood. These receptors all come from a woman aged 18-30 years in good health.

The chain couples TRBV3-1 to TRBJ2-5; tentative D call: TRBD1 (5 bases). Trimming removed 11 bases at V and 3 bases at J, with 13 bases between. The CDR3 has 12 residues. Per the germline V gene, CDR1 is LGHDT and CDR2 is YNNKEL (reference sequence). CDR3 nucleotide sequence: TGTGCCTCTTGGGGCAGGGAAGAGACCCAGTACTTC. Translating it yields CASWGREETQYF.

This clonotype appeared a few times. This chain uses TRBV21-1 with TRBJ2-3. TRBV21-1 corresponds to a pseudogene. The CDR3 is 13 amino acids. The CDR3 loop is CASRPTKGDTQYF. CDR3 DNA: TGTGCCAGCAGACCTACCAAAGGGGATACGCAGTATTTT.

The CDR3 nucleotides read TGTGCCAGCAGCCACCTTGTGGGGGCCTTCGACAATGAGCAGTTCTTC. It specifies CASSHLVGAFDNEQFF. The chain uses TRBV3-1 and TRBJ2-1; possible D gene TRBD1, 6 bases. The CDR3 has 16 amino acids. V lost 3 bases and J 5 bases, leaving 17 bases between the germline ends. Germline V gives CDR1 LGHDT, CDR2 YNNKEL (reference sequence).

This clonotype appeared a few times. The gene calls are TRBV2 and TRBJ2-7; a possible D gene is TRBD2 (5 bases). Germline loops: CDR1 SNHLY, CDR2 FYNNEI. V was clipped by 8 bases and J by 1 base, with 21 bases between them. The CDR3 contains 16 residues. The CDR3 reads CASRIEASGRSYEQYF. The CDR3 DNA reads as TGTGCCAGCCGCATTGAGGCCAGCGGTCGTTCCTACGAGCAGTACTTC.

The chain couples TRBV20-1 to TRBJ1-2; 12 bases line up with TRBD1. In germline, CDR1 is DFQATT, CDR2 SNEGSKA (reference sequence). The ends lost 1 base at V and 3 bases at J; junction bases unmatched: 3. The CDR3 extends over 15 amino acids. CDR3 loop: CSARGGTGGDYGYTF. DNA of the CDR3: TGCAGTGCTAGAGGCGGGACAGGGGGCGACTATGGCTACACCTTC.

The chain carries TRBV30 and TRBJ2-2; D is ambiguous. In germline, CDR1 is GTSNPN, CDR2 SVGIG (reference sequence). The V gene lost 3 bases and the J gene lost 0 bases, with 8 bases spanning the gap. The CDR3 runs 14 residues. This chain's CDR3 is CAWRFRANTGELFF. The CDR3, as DNA: TGTGCCTGGAGGTTCAGAGCGAACACCGGGGAGCTGTTTTTT.

The chain carries TRBV6-6 and TRBJ2-7, with TRBD1 as a possible D gene (6 bases). With 7 bases removed from V and 3 bases from J, the gap between germline ends came to 13 bases. In germline, CDR1 is MNHNY, CDR2 SVGAGI (reference sequence). This CDR3 has 13 amino acids. CDR3 amino acids: CASTKTGSYEQYF. Written as DNA, the CDR3 is TGTGCCAGCACCAAAACAGGGAGCTACGAGCAGTACTTC.

The chain combines TRBV20-1 with TRBJ2-7, with D perhaps matching TRBD1 or TRBD2 (5 bases each). From germline, CDR1 is DFQATT and CDR2 SNEGSKA (reference sequence). V was clipped by 8 bases and J by 2 bases, with 13 bases between them. The length of the CDR3 is 12 residues. DNA for the CDR3: TGCAGTTTGAGGGCAGGGACCTACGAGCAGTACTTC. Protein: CSLRAGTYEQYF.

V and J are TRBV12-5 and TRBJ2-2, with TRBD1 as a possible D gene (6 bases). CDR3 length: 14 amino acids. V was cut by 3 bases and J by 4 bases, with 9 bases left in between. CDR1 is LGHNT, CDR2 FRNRAP, per germline. As DNA, the CDR3 is TGTGCTAGTGGTTTAGGGACACCCACCGGGGAGCTGTTTTTT. This encodes CASGLGTPTGELFF.

The rearrangement uses TRBV11-2 and TRBJ1-5; the D gene is possibly TRBD1 (5 bases). The CDR3 totals 15 residues. Trimming took 5 bases from V and 2 from J, leaving 13 bases between them. Looked up from germline, CDR1 is SGHAT and CDR2 is FQNNGV. CDR3: CASSPGHGGNQPQHF. CDR3 coding DNA: TGTGCCAGCAGCCCTGGACATGGTGGCAATCAGCCCCAGCATTTT.